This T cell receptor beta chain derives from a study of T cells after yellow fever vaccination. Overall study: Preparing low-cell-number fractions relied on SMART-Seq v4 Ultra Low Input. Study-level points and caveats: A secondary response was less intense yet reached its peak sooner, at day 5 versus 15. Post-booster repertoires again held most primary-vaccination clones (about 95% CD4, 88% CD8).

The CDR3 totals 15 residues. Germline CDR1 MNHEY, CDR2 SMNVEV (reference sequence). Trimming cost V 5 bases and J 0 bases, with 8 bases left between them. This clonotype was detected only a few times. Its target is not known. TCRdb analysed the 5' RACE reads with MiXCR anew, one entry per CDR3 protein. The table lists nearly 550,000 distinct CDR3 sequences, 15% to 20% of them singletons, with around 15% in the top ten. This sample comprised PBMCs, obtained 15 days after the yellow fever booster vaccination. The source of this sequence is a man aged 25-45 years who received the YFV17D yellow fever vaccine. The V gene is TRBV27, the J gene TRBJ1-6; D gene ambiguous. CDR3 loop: CASSPGRSYNSPLHF. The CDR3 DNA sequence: TGTGCCAGCAGTCCAGGCCGCTCCTATAATTCACCCCTCCACTTT.